This T cell receptor (beta chain) is drawn from a study of CD8 T cells in ankylosing spondylitis. Regarding the study as a whole: Before this, some motif variants had been reported in reactive arthritis synovial fluid and blood. Disease-linked clones were reportedly significantly enriched in matched ankylosing spondylitis synovial fluid. Apparently characteristic of ankylosing spondylitis blood was a TCR beta motif (roughly 8 highly homologous variants).

This clonotype was picked up a small number of times. The antigen is undetermined. The germline CDR1 and CDR2 sequences are SGHDN and FVKESK. The trim removed 4 bases at V and 10 bases at J, leaving 6 bases unmatched. The CDR3 extends over 13 amino acids. TCRdb redid the calling of the 5' RACE reads with MiXCR, one entry per CDR3 protein. The sample carries under 950,000 distinct CDR3 sequences, around 17% recorded once. The V call is TRBV14, the J call TRBJ1-4, with 7 bases fitting TRBD1. Sample: blood, either unsorted or a sorted T cell fraction (not recorded which). This sequence was found in a male donor with ankylosing spondylitis. The CDR3 DNA reads TGTGCCAGCAGCCGACAGGGATTCGTAAAACTGTTTTTT. Translated, it gives CASSRQGFVKLFF. The full variable domain, its missing parts supplied by reference TRBV14 and TRBJ1-4, is EAGVTQFPSHSVIEKGQTVTLRCDPISGHDNLYWYRRVMGKEIKFLLHFVKESKQDESGMPNNRFLAERTGGTYSTLKVQPAELEDSGVYFCASSRQGFVKLFFGSGTQLSVL.